One sample yielded the 22 T cell receptor beta chains listed below, sequenced in a study of T cell changes during pregnancy in multiple sclerosis. Method: immunoSEQ multiplex PCR; TCRdb's copy keeps in-frame clones and lacks some. The sample lists approximately 88,000 clones; over 85% were seen once. The sequencing here drew on peripheral blood, taken in the first trimester of pregnancy. These receptors were obtained from a female donor with multiple sclerosis, enrolled in a pregnancy study.

CDR3 in DNA: TGTGCCTGGAGTGCGATAGCTCGGGCTGGAAACACCATATATTTT. This sequence encodes CAWSAIARAGNTIYF. The chain couples TRBV30 to TRBJ1-3; D is uncertain. CDR1 and CDR2 from the germline V gene are GTSNPN and SVGIG (reference sequence). V was shortened by 1 base and J by 2 bases, with 12 bases between the two germline ends. The CDR3 consists of 15 residues.

The rearrangement uses TRBV21-1 and TRBJ1-2; the table's TRBD1 call for D was not verified on the DNA. TRBV21-1 is labeled a pseudogene. The CDR3 is 15 amino acids. CDR3 in amino acids: CASSKVGHRSYGYTF. For the CDR3, the DNA is TGTGCCAGCAGCAAAGTTGGGCACAGGTCCTATGGCTACACCTTC.

The V and J genes are TRBV11-2 and TRBJ2-7; possibly TRBD2 for D (6 bases). With 0 bases removed from V and 7 bases from J, the gap between germline ends came to 16 bases. Germline lookup yields CDR1 SGHAT and CDR2 FQNNGV. This CDR3 comprises 15 residues. CDR3 DNA: TGTGCCAGCAGCTTAGATCGCGTACAAGGGAGGGAGCAGTACTTC. This gives the protein CASSLDRVQGREQYF.

Of note for this clone: Compared with germline, one end of the junction differs, possibly owing to a read error. The chain combines TRBV7-7 with TRBJ2-5; D is perhaps TRBD1 (7 bases). The CDR3 totals 18 residues. CDR1 and CDR2 from the germline V gene are SSHAT and FNYEAQ (reference sequence). CDR3 nucleotides: TGTGCTAGCAGCAGAGACGATCGGGGGACAGCCCCCTACGAGACCCAGTACTTC. It is translated as CASSRDDRGTAPYETQYF.

In DNA, the CDR3 is TGTGCCAGCAGCTTTTGGGTTTGGAGTGGTGAAAAACTGTTTTTT. This sequence encodes CASSFWVWSGEKLFF. The chain carries TRBV5-6 and TRBJ1-4; D ambiguous. The CDR3 extends over 15 amino acids. The germline V gene encodes CDR1 SGHDT and CDR2 YYEEEE. V was pared by 2 bases and J by 7 bases, with 15 bases between.

The genes are TRBV7-8 and TRBJ1-5; D perhaps matches TRBD1 (6 bases). Per germline, CDR1 SGHVS and CDR2 FQNEAQ. This CDR3 has 16 amino acids. The V end lost 6 bases, the J end lost 6 bases, and 21 bases lay between the germline ends. DNA for the CDR3: TGTGCCAGCAGTTCTAAGCGGGGGCAGGGCAGTCAGCCCCAGCATTTT. Protein sequence: CASSSKRGQGSQPQHF.

The chain links TRBV2 to TRBJ2-2; 9 nucleotides agree with TRBD1. CDR1 and CDR2 from the germline V gene are SNHLY and FYNNEI. The V and J ends lost 6 bases and 1 base, in that order; junction bases with no gene match: 9. CDR3 length: 17 amino acids. The DNA of the CDR3 is TGTGCCAGCAGCCGTATGGGACAGGGAGGGAACACCGGGGAGCTGTTTTTT. Translation: CASSRMGQGGNTGELFF.

In nucleotides, the CDR3 is TGTGCCTGTCAGAGAGGACAGAACATGGGGAATTCACCCCTCCACTTT. It yields the protein CACQRGQNMGNSPLHF. The chain combines TRBV30 with TRBJ1-6; a possible D gene is TRBD1 (6 bases). Trimming took 6 bases from V and 7 from J, leaving 22 bases between them. The CDR3 covers 16 residues. CDR1 and CDR2 from the germline V gene are GTSNPN and SVGIG (reference sequence).

The chain combines TRBV27 with TRBJ2-7, with TRBD2 as a possible D gene (6 bases). V was shortened by 8 bases and J by 1 base, with 6 bases between the two germline ends. This CDR3 contains 11 residues. The germline V gene encodes CDR1 MNHEY and CDR2 SMNVEV (reference sequence). The CDR3 sequence: CASGGSYEQYF. CDR3 DNA sequence: TGTGCCAGCGGGGGGTCCTACGAGCAGTACTTC.

This clone came up once. The chain is built from TRBV6-1 and TRBJ1-6, with TRBD1 matching 9 bases. CDR1 and CDR2 from the germline V gene are MNHNS and SASEGT. Trimming cost V 2 bases and J 11 bases; bases outside gene matches: 7. CDR3 length: 15 amino acids. The CDR3: CASSEYDRGSAPLHF. CDR3 bases: TGTGCCAGCAGTGAATACGACAGGGGGTCGGCACCCCTCCACTTT.

The V gene is TRBV5-1, the J gene TRBJ2-1; 8 nucleotides line up with TRBD1. This CDR3 spans 14 amino acids. Germline V gives CDR1 SGHRS, CDR2 YFSETQ. J gave up 1 base and V 7 bases, and 4 bases lay outside the gene matches. The CDR3 loop reads CASGTGFSYNEQFF. DNA for the CDR3: TGCGCCAGCGGGACAGGCTTTTCCTACAATGAGCAGTTCTTC.

The DNA for the CDR3 is TGTGCCAGCAGATACCTTCTAGGTTCGCTCACCGGGGAGCTGTTTTTT. Its translation: CASRYLLGSLTGELFF. This chain links TRBV7-2 with TRBJ2-2; the D is unclear. The V end lost 6 bases, the J end lost 4 bases, and 18 bases lay between the germline ends. The CDR3 has 16 residues. Germline CDR1 SGHTA, CDR2 FQGNSA.

This clone was seen more than once but under ten times. The chain has TRBV18 and TRBJ1-1, with D unclear. CDR3 length: 13 amino acids. The germline CDR1 and CDR2 sequences are KGHSH and LQKENI. V was clipped by 2 bases and J by 0 bases, with 4 bases between them. CDR3 region: CASSPGLNTEAFF. CDR3 DNA sequence: TGTGCCAGCTCACCAGGGCTGAACACTGAAGCTTTCTTT.

The table lists this clone with a count of one. V gene TRBV6-5 combines with J gene TRBJ2-3; a possible D gene is TRBD1 (6 bases). Germline V gene sequence: CDR1 MNHEY, CDR2 SVGAGI. V was cut by 6 bases and J by 4 bases, with 14 bases left in between. The CDR3 has 14 amino acids. CDR3 region: CASSPTGWADTQYF. The CDR3 DNA follows: TGTGCCAGCAGCCCCACAGGGTGGGCAGATACGCAGTATTTT.

The chain couples TRBV9 to TRBJ2-3; D gene unclear. The length of the CDR3 is 13 residues. CDR1 is SGDLS, CDR2 YYNGEE, per germline. Trimming took off 0 bases at V and 1 base at J, with 3 bases between the two ends. In DNA, the CDR3 is TGTGCCAGCAGCGTAGGAGGCACAGATACGCAGTATTTT. Translated, it gives CASSVGGTDTQYF.

The chain couples TRBV5-6 to TRBJ1-4; TRBD1 might be the D (5 bases). The CDR3 loop spans 17 amino acids. Germline V gene data show CDR1 as SGHDT and CDR2 as YYEEEE. Trimming took off 1 base at V and 2 bases at J, with 15 bases between the two ends. The CDR3 here is CASSLRVGVGTNEKLFF. The CDR3 DNA reads as TGTGCCAGCAGCTTGAGGGTAGGGGTCGGGACTAATGAAAAACTGTTTTTT.

V and J are TRBV4-1 and TRBJ1-6; 10 bases match TRBD1. V shed 3 bases, J shed 8 bases, and the junction held 4 bases outside the gene matches. Germline-derived CDR1 and CDR2 are MGHRA and YSYEKL. CDR3 length equals 15 residues. The CDR3 here is CASSQWDRGYSPLHF. The CDR3 region has the DNA TGCGCCAGCAGCCAGTGGGACAGGGGTTATTCACCCCTCCACTTT.

In this sample, this clone turned up once. The chain links TRBV7-9 to TRBJ1-1; perhaps TRBD1 as D (5 bases). Germline loops: CDR1 SEHNR, CDR2 FQNEAQ (reference sequence). The CDR3 runs to 15 residues. The V end was cut by 4 bases, the J end by 3 bases, with 15 bases between. This CDR3 is CASSSFDEGDTEAFF. CDR3 sequence (DNA): TGTGCCAGCAGCTCCTTCGATGAAGGGGACACTGAAGCTTTCTTT.

This chain links TRBV19 with TRBJ1-6, with TRBD1 identical over 9 bases. V lost 4 bases to trimming and J lost 6 bases; unmatched junction nucleotides: 1. Germline loops: CDR1 LNHDA, CDR2 SQIVND (reference sequence). The CDR3 is 14 residues long. CDR3 coding DNA: TGTGCCAGTAGTACGACAGGGGGTAATTCACCCCTCCACTTT. Its translation: CASSTTGGNSPLHF.

The genes are TRBV7-9 and TRBJ2-3; D might be TRBD1 (7 bases). Trimming stripped 5 bases from V and 3 bases from J, with 18 bases between. Per germline, CDR1 SEHNR and CDR2 FQNEAQ (reference sequence). This CDR3 has 16 amino acids. The CDR3: CASSALAQGGTDTQYF. The DNA for the CDR3 is TGTGCCAGCAGCGCTCTAGCCCAGGGGGGAACAGATACGCAGTATTTT.

The V gene is TRBV2, the J gene TRBJ2-7; 9 bases are a match to TRBD2. Germline assignment: CDR1 SNHLY and CDR2 FYNNEI. The CDR3 length is 15 residues. With V trimmed by 6 bases and J by 2 bases, 8 bases remained unmatched. The CDR3 DNA sequence: TGTGCCAGCAGCCCCATGGGACTAGCACCCTACGAGCAGTACTTC. The encoded protein is CASSPMGLAPYEQYF. Based on the CDR3 plus reference TRBV2 and TRBJ2-7, the full variable domain is EPEVTQTPSHQVTQMGQEVILRCVPISNHLYFYWYRQILGQKVEFLVSFYNNEISEKSEIFDDQFSVERPDGSNFTLKIRSTKLEDSAMYFCASSPMGLAPYEQYFGPGTRLTVT.

The rearrangement uses TRBV6-5 and TRBJ2-2; TRBD1 is a possible D gene (6 bases). Germline V gene lookup returns CDR1 MNHEY and CDR2 SVGAGI. This CDR3 spans 14 amino acids. V gave up 6 bases and J gave up 6 bases, with 14 bases separating them. The CDR3: CASSTTQGSGELFF. DNA of the CDR3: TGTGCCAGCAGCACCACACAGGGTTCCGGGGAGCTGTTTTTT.